The 5 T cell receptor beta chains presented below share a single source sample, sequenced in a study of cytomegalovirus exposure and HLA in healthy donors. Sequencing used immunoSEQ multiplex PCR; TCRdb keeps in-frame clones, though not all of them. The repertoire holds 150,000 to 200,000 clones, with approximately 81% as singletons. Sequencing was done on a sample of PBMCs. The receptors derive from a man aged 25-45 years in good health and CMV-seropositive.

The chain joins TRBV27 to TRBJ1-1, with a possible D match to TRBD1 (6 bases). Trimming cost V 3 bases and J 5 bases, with 16 bases left between them. The CDR3 is 15 residues long. Germline V gene data show CDR1 as MNHEY and CDR2 as SMNVEV (reference sequence). The CDR3 spells CASSFGGRGGTEAFF. In DNA, the CDR3 is TGTGCCAGCAGTTTCGGTGGCAGGGGAGGGACTGAAGCTTTCTTT.

The chain combines TRBV6-5 with TRBJ1-2; 9 positions agree with TRBD1. With V trimmed by 6 bases and J by 2 bases, 7 bases remained unmatched. CDR3 length equals 15 residues. Looked up from germline, CDR1 is MNHEY and CDR2 is SVGAGI. CDR3 residues: CASSNIQGANYGYTF. The CDR3 nucleotides read TGTGCCAGCAGCAACATACAGGGGGCAAACTATGGCTACACCTTC.

V is TRBV7-8 and J is TRBJ2-1; 8 bases agree with TRBD2. V shed 5 bases and J 2 bases; nucleotides not matched to a gene: 8. The CDR3 totals 16 residues. The germline V gene encodes CDR1 SGHVS and CDR2 FQNEAQ. CDR3 loop: CASSRSGSGAYNEQFF. For the CDR3, the DNA is TGTGCCAGCAGCCGCAGCGGGAGTGGCGCCTACAATGAGCAGTTCTTC.

There are a few counts of this clone. The chain joins TRBV14 to TRBJ2-1, with a possible D match to TRBD1 (6 bases). Trimming shortened V by 4 bases and J by 7 bases, and 23 bases separated the two germline ends. Germline CDR1 is SGHDN and CDR2 is FVKESK. The CDR3 sequence is 17 residues long. CDR3 protein: CASSRRRRAGAWNEQFF. The CDR3 DNA follows: TGTGCCAGCAGCCGCAGGAGGCGTGCAGGGGCTTGGAATGAGCAGTTCTTC.

A single count supports this clone. The chain combines TRBV7-9 with TRBJ2-2, with 10 bases lining up with TRBD1. The CDR3 has 16 residues. Trimming cost V 5 bases and J 6 bases; bases outside gene matches: 9. The germline V gene has CDR1 SEHNR and CDR2 FQNEAQ (reference sequence). The CDR3 nucleotides read TGTGCCAGCAGCGCGACAGGGGGCGGGTCGTCCGGGGAGCTGTTTTTT. This translates into CASSATGGGSSGELFF.